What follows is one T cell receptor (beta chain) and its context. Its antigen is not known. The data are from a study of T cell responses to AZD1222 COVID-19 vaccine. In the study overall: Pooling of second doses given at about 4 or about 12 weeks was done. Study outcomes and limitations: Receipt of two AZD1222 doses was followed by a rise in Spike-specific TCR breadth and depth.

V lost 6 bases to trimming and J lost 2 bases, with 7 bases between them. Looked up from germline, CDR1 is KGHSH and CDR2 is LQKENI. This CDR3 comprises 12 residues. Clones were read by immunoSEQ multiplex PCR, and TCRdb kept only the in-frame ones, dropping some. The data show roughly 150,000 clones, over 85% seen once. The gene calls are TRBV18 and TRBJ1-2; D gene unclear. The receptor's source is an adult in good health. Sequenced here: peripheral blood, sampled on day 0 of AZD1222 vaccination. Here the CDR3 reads CASSTENYGYTF. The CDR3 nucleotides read TGTGCCAGCTCGACGGAAAACTATGGCTACACCTTC.